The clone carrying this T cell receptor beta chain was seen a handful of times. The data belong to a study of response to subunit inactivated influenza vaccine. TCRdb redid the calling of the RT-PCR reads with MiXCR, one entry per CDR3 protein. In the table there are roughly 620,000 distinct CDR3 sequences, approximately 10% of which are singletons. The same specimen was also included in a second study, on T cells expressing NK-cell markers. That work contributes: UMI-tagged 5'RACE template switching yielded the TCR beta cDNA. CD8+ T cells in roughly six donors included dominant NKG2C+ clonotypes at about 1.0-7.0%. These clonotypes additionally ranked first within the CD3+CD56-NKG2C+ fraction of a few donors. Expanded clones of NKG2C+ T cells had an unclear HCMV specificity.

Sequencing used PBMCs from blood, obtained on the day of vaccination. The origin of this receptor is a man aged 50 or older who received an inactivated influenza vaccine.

In nucleotides, the CDR3 is TGTGCCAGCAGTTACTCGGCGGGGGCATATTTGAATGAGCAGTTCTTC. Protein product: CASSYSAGAYLNEQFF. The chain recombines TRBV6-5 with TRBJ2-1, with D possibly TRBD2 on 7 matching bases. CDR1 is MNHEY, CDR2 SVGAGI, per germline. V was pared by 0 bases and J by 7 bases, with 16 bases between. The CDR3 is made up of 16 amino acids.